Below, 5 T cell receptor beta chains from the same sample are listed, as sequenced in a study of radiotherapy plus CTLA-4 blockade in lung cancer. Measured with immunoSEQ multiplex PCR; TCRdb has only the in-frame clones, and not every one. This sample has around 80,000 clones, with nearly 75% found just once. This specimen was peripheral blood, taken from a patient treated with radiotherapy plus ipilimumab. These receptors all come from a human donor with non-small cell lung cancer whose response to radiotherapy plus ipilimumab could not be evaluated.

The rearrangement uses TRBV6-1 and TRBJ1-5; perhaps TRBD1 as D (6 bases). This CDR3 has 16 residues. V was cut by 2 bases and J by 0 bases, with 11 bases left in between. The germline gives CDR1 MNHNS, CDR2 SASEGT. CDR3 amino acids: CASSEMWTASNQPQHF. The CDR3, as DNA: TGTGCCAGCAGTGAAATGTGGACAGCTAGCAATCAGCCCCAGCATTTT.

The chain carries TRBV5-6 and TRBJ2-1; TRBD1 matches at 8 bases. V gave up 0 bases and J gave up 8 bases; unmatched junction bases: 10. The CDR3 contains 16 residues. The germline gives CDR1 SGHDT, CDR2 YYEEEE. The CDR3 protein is CASSLEGWTGRYEQFF. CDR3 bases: TGTGCCAGCAGCTTGGAAGGATGGACAGGGAGGTATGAGCAGTTCTTC.

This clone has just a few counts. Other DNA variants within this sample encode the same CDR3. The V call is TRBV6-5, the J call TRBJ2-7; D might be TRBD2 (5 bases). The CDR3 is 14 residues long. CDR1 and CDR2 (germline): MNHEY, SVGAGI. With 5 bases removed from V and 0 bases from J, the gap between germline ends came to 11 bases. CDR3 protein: CASSPDGNSYEQYF. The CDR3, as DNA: TGTGCCAGCAGTCCAGACGGGAACTCCTACGAGCAGTACTTC.

The CDR3 DNA sequence: TGCGCCAGCAGCTTGTTTCTAGCCTACAATGAGCAGTTCTTC. Its protein product is CASSLFLAYNEQFF. The V call is TRBV5-1, the J call TRBJ2-1; D remains unclear. The CDR3 is made up of 14 amino acids. Germline V gene sequence: CDR1 SGHRS, CDR2 YFSETQ. V was trimmed by 1 base and J by 2 bases, leaving 7 bases between them.

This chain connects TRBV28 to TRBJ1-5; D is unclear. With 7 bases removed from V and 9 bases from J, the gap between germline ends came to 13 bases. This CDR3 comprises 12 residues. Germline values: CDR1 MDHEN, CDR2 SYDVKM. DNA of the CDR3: TGTGCCAGCACCAGGCCCTTTGGGCCCCAGCATTTT. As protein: CASTRPFGPQHF.